These 25 T cell receptor beta chains were all obtained from the same sample, sequenced in a study of blood T cell repertoires in COVID-19. This table comes from immunoSEQ multiplex PCR, and its TCRdb copy is limited to in-frame clones, with some not included. The table has 70,000 to 85,000 clones, roughly nine tenths seen once; the top ten hold about 2.9%. Specimen: peripheral blood. The receptors were sampled from a woman in her forties or fifties with active or convalescent COVID-19.

CDR3 sequence reads: CASKELTFRSPLHF. Here the CDR3 DNA reads TGCGCCAGCAAAGAGCTTACTTTCCGTTCACCCCTCCACTTT. This chain connects TRBV5-1 to TRBJ1-6, with no clear D. The CDR3 runs 14 residues. Germline CDR1 and CDR2: SGHRS and YFSETQ. V was trimmed by 6 bases and J by 9 bases, leaving 16 bases between them.

This clone has a single count. The V gene is TRBV11-2, the J gene TRBJ1-6; D uncertain. The length of the CDR3 is 11 residues. Germline CDR1 is SGHAT and CDR2 is FQNNGV. The V and J ends lost 8 bases and 14 bases respectively, with 13 bases between them. CDR3 coding DNA: TGTGCCAGCGGTCCGGAGGGAACCCTCCACTTT. Translation gives CASGPEGTLHF.

The gene calls are TRBV5-1 and TRBJ2-7; unclear D gene. Trimming shortened V by 0 bases and J by 3 bases, and 10 bases separated the two germline ends. The CDR3 has 14 residues. Germline V gene sequence: CDR1 SGHRS, CDR2 YFSETQ. The DNA for the CDR3 is TGCGCCAGCAGCTTGGGAGGTTTCAGCTACGAGCAGTACTTC. Translated: CASSLGGFSYEQYF.

The chain recombines TRBV28 with TRBJ2-6; tentative D call: TRBD2 (6 bases). The germline CDR1 and CDR2 sequences are MDHEN and SYDVKM. V shed 5 bases and J shed 0 bases, with 14 bases lying between them. The CDR3 totals 17 residues. Here the CDR3 reads CASSLRDSRSGANVLTF. CDR3 DNA sequence: TGTGCCAGCAGTCTACGGGACTCCCGCTCTGGGGCCAACGTCCTGACTTTC.

V gene TRBV12-3 or TRBV12-4 combines with J gene TRBJ1-6; D remains unclear. The CDR3 is made up of 13 amino acids. V was shortened by 6 bases and J by 7 bases, with 10 bases between the two germline ends. CDR3 amino acids: CASRLVLNSPLHF. The DNA of the CDR3 is TGTGCCAGCAGGCTGGTTCTAAATTCACCCCTCCACTTT.

This sequence joins TRBV12-5 and TRBJ2-3; 12 bases fit TRBD2. Germline V gene sequence: CDR1 LGHNT, CDR2 FRNRAP. The CDR3 extends over 18 amino acids. V was clipped by 7 bases and J by 2 bases; unmatched bases: 13. This CDR3 is CASALGLAGGSDTDTQYF. CDR3 DNA sequence: TGTGCTAGTGCCTTGGGGCTAGCGGGGGGGTCTGACACAGATACGCAGTATTTT.

The J gene is TRBJ1-2, the V gene TRBV7-2; D perhaps matches TRBD1 (5 bases). The CDR3 totals 15 residues. Germline V gene data show CDR1 as SGHTA and CDR2 as FQGNSA. V was trimmed by 4 bases and J by 4 bases, leaving 16 bases between them. CDR3 protein: CASSSQQAAAYGYTF. The DNA of the CDR3 is TGTGCCAGCAGCTCTCAACAGGCGGCGGCCTATGGCTACACCTTC.

The chain links TRBV5-4 to TRBJ2-1, with TRBD2 matching 11 bases. Trimming cost V 2 bases and J 7 bases; bases outside gene matches: 8. CDR3 length: 16 residues. The germline V gene encodes CDR1 SGHNT and CDR2 YYREEE (reference sequence). CDR3 nucleotides: TGTGCCAGCAGCTTAATAGCGGGGGGGCCTAGGAATGAGCAGTTCTTC. Protein: CASSLIAGGPRNEQFF.

The chain employs TRBV5-5 and TRBJ1-2, with D possibly matching TRBD1 (6 bases). This CDR3 comprises 16 residues. Trimming pared 2 bases from V and 0 bases from J, leaving 14 bases between. Germline-derived CDR1 and CDR2 are SGHKS and YYEKEE (reference sequence). The CDR3 region is CASSLGDRRTNYGYTF. The CDR3 DNA reads TGTGCCAGCAGCTTAGGCGACAGGCGAACTAACTATGGCTACACCTTC.

The chain joins TRBV14 to TRBJ2-3; 10 positions agree with TRBD1. The germline V gene has CDR1 SGHDN and CDR2 FVKESK. The CDR3 is made up of 15 amino acids. V gave up 4 bases and J gave up 7 bases; unmatched junction bases: 8. The DNA for the CDR3 is TGTGCCAGCAGCCGGGACCGGGACAGGGGACATACGCAGTATTTT. It encodes CASSRDRDRGHTQYF.

The V call is TRBV6-5, the J call TRBJ1-1, with D maybe TRBD1 (5 bases). The germline CDR1 and CDR2 sequences are MNHEY and SVGAGI. The V end lost 7 bases, the J end lost 5 bases, and 8 bases lay between the germline ends. The CDR3 loop spans 11 amino acids. The DNA of the CDR3 is TGTGCCAGCACCAAGGGGACTGAAGCTTTCTTT. Encoded protein: CASTKGTEAFF.

The rearrangement joins TRBV7-9 to TRBJ2-6; 7 bases fit TRBD2. The CDR3 has 15 amino acids. The germline V gene encodes CDR1 SEHNR and CDR2 FQNEAQ (reference sequence). V lost 3 bases to trimming and J lost 2 bases; unmatched junction nucleotides: 1. The CDR3 DNA sequence: TGTGCCAGCAGCTTCCGGGGGGCTGGGGCCAACGTCCTGACTTTC. Its protein product is CASSFRGAGANVLTF. Full variable domain (outside the CDR3, taken from reference TRBV7-9 and TRBJ2-6): DTGVSQNPRHKITKRGQNVTFRCDPISEHNRLYWYRQTLGQGPEFLTYFQNEAQLEKSRLLSDRFSAERPKGSFSTLEIQRTEQGDSAMYLCASSFRGAGANVLTFGAGSRLTVL.

Written as DNA, the CDR3 is TGCGCCAGCAGCCAAGATTGGGGGGGAGCGGGTCGAGGCGGGGAGCTGTTTTTT. This encodes CASSQDWGGAGRGGELFF. V is TRBV4-3 and J is TRBJ2-2, with 7 bases lining up with TRBD2. Per the germline V gene, CDR1 is LGHNA and CDR2 is YSLEER. CDR3 length equals 18 residues. V was clipped by 0 bases and J by 7 bases; unmatched bases: 14.

The genes are TRBV5-6 and TRBJ1-2; D is perhaps TRBD1 (6 bases). Germline V CDR1 and CDR2: SGHDT, YYEEEE. The CDR3 is 13 amino acids. The V and J ends lost 1 base and 6 bases respectively, with 10 bases between them. The CDR3 DNA follows: TGTGCCAGCAGCTTGCGGCAGGGGCATGGCTACACCTTC. Amino acids: CASSLRQGHGYTF.

The chain employs TRBV7-6 and TRBJ1-6; 7 bases line up with TRBD1. Germline-derived CDR1 and CDR2 are SGHVS and FNYEAQ. The V gene end was trimmed by 3 bases and the J gene end by 8 bases; junction bases not matched to a gene: 7. The CDR3 runs 15 residues. CDR3 nucleotides: TGTGCCAGCAGCTTCCGCCCGGGGACAGATTCACCCCTCCACTTT. This gives the protein CASSFRPGTDSPLHF.

The chain carries TRBV4-2 and TRBJ2-2; perhaps TRBD2 as D (5 bases). Looked up from germline, CDR1 is LGHNA and CDR2 is YNFKEQ. V lost 1 base, J lost 7 bases, and 10 bases lay in between. The CDR3 contains 14 residues. The DNA for the CDR3 is TGTGCCAGCAGCCAAGTCGGGGTGAACGGGGAGCTGTTTTTT. Its protein product is CASSQVGVNGELFF.

This chain links TRBV29-1 with TRBJ1-1; the match to TRBD1 covers 8 bases. V shed 3 bases, J shed 4 bases, and the junction held 7 bases outside the gene matches. There are 14 residues in the CDR3. The germline gives CDR1 SQVTM, CDR2 ANQGSEA. The CDR3, as DNA: TGCAGCGTTGAGGGGCAGGGGGCAATCACTGAAGCTTTCTTT. Translated, it gives CSVEGQGAITEAFF. Together with reference TRBV29-1 and TRBJ1-1, the CDR3 gives the full variable domain: SAVISQKPSRDICQRGTSLTIQCQVDSQVTMMFWYRQQPGQSLTLIATANQGSEATYESGFVIDKFPISRPNLTFSTLTVSNMSPEDSSIYLCSVEGQGAITEAFFGQGTRLTVV.

This chain connects TRBV5-6 to TRBJ2-6; D is uncertain. CDR3 length: 16 amino acids. The V gene's germline CDR1 is SGHDT and CDR2 YYEEEE. V dropped 4 bases and J dropped 0 bases, with 11 bases sitting between them. CDR3 DNA: TGTGCCAGCAGCCGATTCGACTTCTCTGGGGCCAACGTCCTGACTTTC. Encoded protein: CASSRFDFSGANVLTF.

As regards this clone: Mismatch with germline at one junction end may stem from a read error. The genes are TRBV2 and TRBJ1-5; 8 bases line up with TRBD1. Per germline, CDR1 SNHLY and CDR2 FYNNEI. The CDR3 length is 14 residues. CDR3 protein: CASSEDRGNQPQHF. CDR3 DNA: TGTGCCAGCAGCGAAGACAGGGGTAATCAGCCCCAGCATTTT. Looking up the rest from reference TRBV2 and TRBJ1-5 gives the full variable domain: EPEVTQTPSHQVTQMGQEVILRCVPISNHLYFYWYRQILGQKVEFLVSFYNNEISEKSEIFDDQFSVERPDGSNFTLKIRSTKLEDSAMYFCASSEDRGNQPQHFGDGTRLSIL.

This chain joins TRBV7-2 and TRBJ1-1; D possibly corresponds to TRBD1 (5 bases). Deletions cut 6 bases from V and 4 bases from J, with 18 bases between. From germline, CDR1 is SGHTA and CDR2 FQGNSA. The CDR3 has 15 amino acids. The CDR3: CASSPTGSLTTEAFF. The CDR3 coding sequence is TGTGCCAGCAGTCCAACAGGCAGCTTGACCACTGAAGCTTTCTTT.

V and J are TRBV13 and TRBJ2-6; D is ambiguous. The CDR3 contains 15 residues. Germline V lookup: CDR1 PRHDT, CDR2 FYEKMQ (reference sequence). The germline V and J ends were trimmed by 0 bases and 2 bases, with 5 bases remaining between them. The CDR3: CASSLGHAGANVLTF. Written as DNA, the CDR3 is TGTGCCAGCAGCTTAGGCCATGCTGGGGCCAACGTCCTGACTTTC.

The genes are TRBV7-9 and TRBJ2-5; unclear D gene. The V end was cut by 1 base, the J end by 5 bases, with 11 bases between. The CDR3 is made up of 14 amino acids. Per the germline V gene, CDR1 is SEHNR and CDR2 is FQNEAQ (reference sequence). As DNA, the CDR3 is TGTGCCAGCAGCTTAGAAGACTCTGGGGAGACCCAGTACTTC. It yields the protein CASSLEDSGETQYF.

The chain combines TRBV30 with TRBJ1-1, with D perhaps TRBD1 (6 bases). This CDR3 region has 14 residues. Germline V lookup: CDR1 GTSNPN, CDR2 SVGIG (reference sequence). V lost 4 bases, J lost 4 bases, and 16 bases lay in between. CDR3 loop: CAWKGGGGPTEAFF. Here the CDR3 DNA reads TGTGCCTGGAAAGGAGGGGGGGGTCCCACTGAAGCTTTCTTT.

The CDR3 is CASSKQGSGNQPQHF. CDR3 nucleotide sequence: TGTGCCAGCAGCAAACAGGGGTCGGGCAATCAGCCCCAGCATTTT. The chain joins TRBV7-9 to TRBJ1-5; 7 bases match TRBD1. The V gene's germline CDR1 is SEHNR and CDR2 FQNEAQ (reference sequence). The CDR3 sequence is 15 residues long. Unmatched junction bases numbered 6, after V lost 5 bases and J lost 2 bases.

This chain joins TRBV3-1 (or the pseudogene TRBV3-2) and TRBJ2-7; a possible D gene is TRBD1 (5 bases). Per the germline V gene, CDR1 is LGHDT and CDR2 is YNNKEL (reference sequence). Trimming left V 1 base short and J 7 bases short, with 8 bases between. The length of the CDR3 is 12 residues. The chain's CDR3 is CASSQGQGEQYF. The CDR3 nucleotides are TGTGCCAGCAGCCAAGGCCAGGGTGAGCAGTACTTC.